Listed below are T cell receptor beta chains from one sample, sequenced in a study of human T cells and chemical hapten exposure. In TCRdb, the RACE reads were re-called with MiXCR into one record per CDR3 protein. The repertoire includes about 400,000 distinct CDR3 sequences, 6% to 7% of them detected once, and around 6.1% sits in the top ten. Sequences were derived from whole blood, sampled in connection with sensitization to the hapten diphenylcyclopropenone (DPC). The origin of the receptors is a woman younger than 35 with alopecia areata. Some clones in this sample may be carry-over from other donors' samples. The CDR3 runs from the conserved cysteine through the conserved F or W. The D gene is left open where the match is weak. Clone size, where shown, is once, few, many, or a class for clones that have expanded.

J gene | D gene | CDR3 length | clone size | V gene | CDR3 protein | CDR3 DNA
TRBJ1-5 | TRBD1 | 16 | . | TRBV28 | CASSSLKDRSNQPQHF | TGTGCCAGCAGTTCTCTAAAGGACAGGTCTAATCAGCCCCAGCATTTT
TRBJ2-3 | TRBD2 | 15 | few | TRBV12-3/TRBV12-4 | CASSLLAGGQDTQYF | TGTGCCAGCAGTTTGCTAGCGGGGGGTCAAGATACGCAGTATTTT
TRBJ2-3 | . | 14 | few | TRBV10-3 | CAISESIAENTQYF | TGTGCCATCAGTGAAAGCATCGCGGAGAATACGCAGTATTTT
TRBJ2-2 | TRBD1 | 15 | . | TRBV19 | CASRYRGWDTGELFF | TGTGCCAGTAGGTACAGGGGTTGGGACACCGGGGAGCTGTTTTTT
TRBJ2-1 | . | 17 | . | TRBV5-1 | CASSSGAGTGSYTEQFF | TGCGCCAGCAGCTCGGGGGCCGGGACTGGGTCCTATACGGAGCAGTTCTTC
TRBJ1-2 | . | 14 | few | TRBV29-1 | CSVEVGQGLGGYTF | TGCAGCGTTGAAGTAGGCCAGGGGCTAGGAGGCTACACCTTC
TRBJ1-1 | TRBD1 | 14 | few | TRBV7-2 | CASSSRDRATEAFF | TGTGCCAGCAGCTCACGGGACAGGGCCACTGAAGCTTTCTTT
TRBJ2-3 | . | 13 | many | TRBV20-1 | CSVRGSWTDTQYF | TGCAGTGTACGAGGATCTTGGACAGATACGCAGTATTTT
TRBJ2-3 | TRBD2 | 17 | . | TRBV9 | CASSVVGAGGTTDTQYF | TGTGCCAGCAGCGTAGTGGGAGCGGGGGGTACCACAGATACGCAGTATTTT
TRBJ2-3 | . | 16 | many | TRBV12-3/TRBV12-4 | CASTKGGGGGSDTQYF | TGTGCCAGCACCAAAGGTGGGGGGGGCGGATCAGATACGCAGTATTTT
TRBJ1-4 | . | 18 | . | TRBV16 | CASSQTSGAFATNEKLFF | TGTGCCAGCAGCCAAACGAGTGGAGCTTTTGCAACTAATGAAAAACTGTTTTTT
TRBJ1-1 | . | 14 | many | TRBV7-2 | CASSLDIFDTEAFF | TGTGCCAGCAGCTTGGACATTTTTGACACTGAAGCTTTCTTT
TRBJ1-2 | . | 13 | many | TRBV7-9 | CASSFEGHYGYTF | TGTGCCAGCAGCTTTGAGGGCCACTATGGCTACACCTTC
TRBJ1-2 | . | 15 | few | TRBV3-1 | CASSRGEGVSNGYTF | TGTGCCAGCAGCCGAGGGGAAGGGGTTTCAAATGGCTACACCTTC
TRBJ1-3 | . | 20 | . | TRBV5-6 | CASSFGLVLQGLTSGNTIYF | TGTGCCAGCAGCTTCGGACTTGTACTACAGGGACTCACCTCTGGAAACACCATATATTTT
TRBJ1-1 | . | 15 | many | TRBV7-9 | CASSLGSRMNTEAFF | TGTGCCAGCAGCTTAGGGTCCAGGATGAACACTGAAGCTTTCTTT
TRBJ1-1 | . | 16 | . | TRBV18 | CASSPKAGGGNTEAFF | TGTGCCAGCTCCCCCAAAGCGGGTGGGGGGAACACTGAAGCTTTCTTT
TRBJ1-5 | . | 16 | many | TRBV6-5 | CASSYGPPNSNQPQHF | TGTGCCAGCAGTTACGGGCCACCGAATAGCAATCAGCCCCAGCATTTT
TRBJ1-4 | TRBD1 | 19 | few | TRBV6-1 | CASSGTLGTGPRVGEKLFF | TGTGCCAGCAGTGGAACATTGGGGACAGGGCCCCGTGTTGGTGAAAAACTGTTTTTT
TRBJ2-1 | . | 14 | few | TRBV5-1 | CASSLWRSYNEQFF | TGCGCCAGCAGCCTCTGGCGTTCCTACAATGAGCAGTTCTTC
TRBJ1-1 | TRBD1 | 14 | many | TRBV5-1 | CASSLQGASTEAFF | TGCGCCAGCAGCTTGCAGGGGGCCAGCACTGAAGCTTTCTTT
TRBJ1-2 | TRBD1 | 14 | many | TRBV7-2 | CASSLGQGMHGYTF | TGTGCCAGCAGTTTAGGACAGGGCATGCATGGCTACACCTTC
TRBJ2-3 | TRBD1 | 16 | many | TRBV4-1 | CASSQGRQGARDTQYF | TGCGCCAGCAGCCAAGGTAGACAGGGGGCGCGGGATACGCAGTATTTT
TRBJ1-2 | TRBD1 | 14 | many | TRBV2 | CASIPGQGGYGYTF | TGTGCCAGCATACCGGGACAGGGAGGCTATGGCTACACCTTC
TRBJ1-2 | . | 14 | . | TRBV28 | CASSSTAAGYGYTF | TGTGCCAGCAGCTCAACCGCGGCAGGGTATGGCTACACCTTC
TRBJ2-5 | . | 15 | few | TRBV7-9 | CASSAGVIIQETQYF | TGTGCCAGCAGCGCCGGAGTCATTATCCAAGAGACCCAGTACTTC
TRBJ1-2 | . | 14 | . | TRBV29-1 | CSVVVPTSYYGYTF | TGCAGCGTCGTGGTCCCTACATCCTACTATGGCTACACCTTC
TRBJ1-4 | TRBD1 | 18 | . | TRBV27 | CASSSLGTGGVLHEKLFF | TGTGCCAGCAGTTCCCTAGGGACAGGGGGGGTTCTGCATGAAAAACTGTTTTTT
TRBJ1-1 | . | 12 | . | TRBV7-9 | CASSPNFIEAFF | TGTGCCAGCAGCCCTAACTTTATTGAAGCTTTCTTT
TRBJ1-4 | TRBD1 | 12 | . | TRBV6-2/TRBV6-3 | CASSNKDRGRFF | TGTGCCAGCAGCAACAAGGACAGGGGGCGGTTTTTT
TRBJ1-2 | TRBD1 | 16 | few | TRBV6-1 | CASRAGQGANLYGYTF | TGTGCCAGCAGGGCTGGACAGGGGGCTAACCTCTATGGCTACACCTTC
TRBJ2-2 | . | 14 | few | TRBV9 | CASSINWGTGELFF | TGTGCCAGCAGTATCAACTGGGGCACCGGGGAGCTGTTTTTT
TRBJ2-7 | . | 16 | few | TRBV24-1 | CATSDPRGAGSYEQYF | TGTGCCACCAGTGATCCCCGGGGGGCGGGAAGCTACGAGCAGTACTTC
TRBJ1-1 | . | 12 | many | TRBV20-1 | CSARGGRIEAFF | TGCAGTGCTAGAGGGGGTCGGATAGAAGCTTTCTTT
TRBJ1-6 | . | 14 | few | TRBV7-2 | CASSSSTFGSPLHF | TGTGCCAGCAGCTCGTCCACCTTTGGGTCACCCCTCCACTTT
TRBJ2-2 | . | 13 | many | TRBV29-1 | CSVDEVDTGELFF | TGCAGCGTTGATGAAGTTGACACCGGGGAGCTGTTTTTT